A selection of T cell receptor beta chains follows, all from one sample in a study of neoadjuvant nivolumab and ipilimumab in lung cancer. Method: immunoSEQ multiplex PCR; TCRdb's copy keeps in-frame clones and lacks some. The sample consists of 8,000 to 10,000 clones, around 80% of them appearing once. The material sequenced was peripheral blood, taken before neoadjuvant nivolumab, alone or with ipilimumab. These TCRs come from an adult with non-small cell lung cancer. The CDR3 runs from the conserved cysteine through the conserved F or W. D genes are given only for firm matches. Clone size is given for some rows only: seen once, a few or many times, or a class if the clone is expanded.

abundance,d_gene,v_gene,j_gene,CDR3nt,CDR3aa
.,.,TRBV6-1,TRBJ2-2,TGTGCCAGCAGCGTAAACCCGAGGTCCGGGGAGCTGTTTTTT,CASSVNPRSGELFF
.,.,TRBV13,TRBJ1-3,TGTGCCAGCAGGGCTAGTGGGTTCACTGGAAACACCATATATTTT,CASRASGFTGNTIYF
.,.,TRBV18,TRBJ2-1,TGTGCCAGCTCACCGACCGACACGTACAATGAGCAGTTCTTC,CASSPTDTYNEQFF
few,.,TRBV7-9,TRBJ1-1,TGTGCCAGCAGCTTCACCTACGGGACTGAAGCTTTCTTT,CASSFTYGTEAFF
.,.,TRBV18,TRBJ2-7,TGTGCCAGCTCATCGACTGAATCCGGGTACGAGCAGTACTTC,CASSSTESGYEQYF
.,.,TRBV6-5,TRBJ1-5,TGTGCCAGCAGGGTGAGCGAAGGAAGAGGGGCCCAGCATTTT,CASRVSEGRGAQHF
.,TRBD2,TRBV4-1,TRBJ2-5,TGCGCCAGCAGCCAAGACGGGGTAGCGGGATGGGAGACCCAGTACTTC,CASSQDGVAGWETQYF
.,.,TRBV9,TRBJ1-1,TGTGCCAGCAGCGTAGTACAGAAGAACACTGAAGCTTTCTTT,CASSVVQKNTEAFF
.,.,TRBV18,TRBJ2-3,TGTGCCAGCTCACAGACAAGAGATACGCAGTATTTT,CASSQTRDTQYF
.,TRBD1,TRBV27,TRBJ2-1,TGTGCCAGCAGTCCGGGTACAGGGGATCTCTACAATGAGCAGTTCTTC,CASSPGTGDLYNEQFF